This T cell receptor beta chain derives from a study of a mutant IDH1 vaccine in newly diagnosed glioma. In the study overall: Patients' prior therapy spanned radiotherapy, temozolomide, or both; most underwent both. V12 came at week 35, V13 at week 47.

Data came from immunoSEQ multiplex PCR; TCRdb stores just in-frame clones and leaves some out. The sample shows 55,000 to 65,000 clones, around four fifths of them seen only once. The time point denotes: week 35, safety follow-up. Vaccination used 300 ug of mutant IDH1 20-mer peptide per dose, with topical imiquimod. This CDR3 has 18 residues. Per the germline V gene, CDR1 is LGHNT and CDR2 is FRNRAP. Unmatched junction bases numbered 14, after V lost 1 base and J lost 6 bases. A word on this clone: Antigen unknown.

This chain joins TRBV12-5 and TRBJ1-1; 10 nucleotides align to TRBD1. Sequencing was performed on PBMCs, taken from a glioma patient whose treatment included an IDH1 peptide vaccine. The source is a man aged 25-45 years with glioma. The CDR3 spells CASGLGPKDRGKLPEAFF. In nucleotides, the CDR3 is TGTGCTAGTGGTTTGGGACCAAAGGACAGGGGGAAGCTCCCTGAAGCTTTCTTT.